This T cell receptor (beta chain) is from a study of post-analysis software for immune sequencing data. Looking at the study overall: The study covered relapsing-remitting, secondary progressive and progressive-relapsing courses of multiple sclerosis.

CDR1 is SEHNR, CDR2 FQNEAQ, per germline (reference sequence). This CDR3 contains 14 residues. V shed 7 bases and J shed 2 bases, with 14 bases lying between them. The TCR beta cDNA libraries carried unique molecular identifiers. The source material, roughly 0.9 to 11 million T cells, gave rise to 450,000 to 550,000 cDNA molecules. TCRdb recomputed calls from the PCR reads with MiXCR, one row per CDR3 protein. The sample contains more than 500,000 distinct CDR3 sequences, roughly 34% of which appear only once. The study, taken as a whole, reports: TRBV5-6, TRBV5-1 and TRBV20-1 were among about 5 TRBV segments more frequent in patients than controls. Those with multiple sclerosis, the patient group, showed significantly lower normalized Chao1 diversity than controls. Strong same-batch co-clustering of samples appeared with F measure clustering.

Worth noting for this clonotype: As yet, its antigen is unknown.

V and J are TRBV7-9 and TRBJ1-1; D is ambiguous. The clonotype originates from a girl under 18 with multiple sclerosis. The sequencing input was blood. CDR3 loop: CASNRVESNTEAFF. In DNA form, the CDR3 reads TGTGCCAGCAACCGGGTGGAATCCAACACTGAAGCTTTCTTT.